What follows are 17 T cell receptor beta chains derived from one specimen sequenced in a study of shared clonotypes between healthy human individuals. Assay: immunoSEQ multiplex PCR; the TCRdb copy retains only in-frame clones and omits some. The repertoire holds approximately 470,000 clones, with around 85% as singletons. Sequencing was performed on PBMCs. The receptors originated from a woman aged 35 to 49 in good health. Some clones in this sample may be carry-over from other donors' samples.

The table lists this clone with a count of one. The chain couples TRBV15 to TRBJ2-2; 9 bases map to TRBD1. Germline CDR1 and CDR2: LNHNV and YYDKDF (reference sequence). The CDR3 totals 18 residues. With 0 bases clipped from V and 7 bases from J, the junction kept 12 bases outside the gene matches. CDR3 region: CATSRDLVGTGTVGELFF. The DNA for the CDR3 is TGTGCCACCAGCAGAGATTTAGTGGGGACAGGGACGGTCGGGGAGCTGTTTTTT. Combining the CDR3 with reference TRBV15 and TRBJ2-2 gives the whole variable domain DAMVIQNPRYQVTQFGKPVTLSCSQTLNHNVMYWYQQKSSQAPKLLFHYYDKDFNNEADTPDNFQSRRPNTSFCFLDIRSPGLGDTAMYLCATSRDLVGTGTVGELFFGEGSRLTVL.

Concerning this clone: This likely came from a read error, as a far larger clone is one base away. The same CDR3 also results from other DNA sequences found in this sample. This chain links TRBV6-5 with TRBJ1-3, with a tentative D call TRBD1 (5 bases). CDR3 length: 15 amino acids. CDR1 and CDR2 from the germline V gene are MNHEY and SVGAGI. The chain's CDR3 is CASSWRGISGNTIYF. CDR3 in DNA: TGTGCCAGCAGTTGGAGGGGCATCTCTGGAAACACCATATACTTT.

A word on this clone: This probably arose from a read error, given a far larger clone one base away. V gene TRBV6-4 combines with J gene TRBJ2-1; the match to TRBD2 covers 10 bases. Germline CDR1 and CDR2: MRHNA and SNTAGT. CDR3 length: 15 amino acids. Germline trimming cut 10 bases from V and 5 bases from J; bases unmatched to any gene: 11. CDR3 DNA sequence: TGTGCCACCTCACCCGGGACTAGCGACCACAATGAGCAGTTCTTC. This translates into CATSPGTSDHNEQFF.

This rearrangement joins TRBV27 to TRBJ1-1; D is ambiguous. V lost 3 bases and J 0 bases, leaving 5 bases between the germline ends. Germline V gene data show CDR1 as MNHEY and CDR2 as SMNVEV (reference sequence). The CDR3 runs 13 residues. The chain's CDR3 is CASSFTVNTEAFF. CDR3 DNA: TGTGCCAGCAGTTTTACAGTGAACACTGAAGCTTTCTTT.

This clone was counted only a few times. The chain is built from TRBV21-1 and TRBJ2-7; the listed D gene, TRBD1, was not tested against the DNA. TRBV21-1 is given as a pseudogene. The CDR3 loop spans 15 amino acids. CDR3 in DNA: TGTGCCAGCAGCAAAGGACAGTTCTCCTCCTACGAGCAGTACTTC. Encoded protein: CASSKGQFSSYEQYF.

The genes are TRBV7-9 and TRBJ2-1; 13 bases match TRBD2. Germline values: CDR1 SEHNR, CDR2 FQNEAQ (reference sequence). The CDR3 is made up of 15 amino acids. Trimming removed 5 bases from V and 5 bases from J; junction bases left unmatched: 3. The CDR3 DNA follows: TGTGCCAGCAGCCCGGGACTAGCGGGGAACAATGAGCAGTTCTTC. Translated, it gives CASSPGLAGNNEQFF.

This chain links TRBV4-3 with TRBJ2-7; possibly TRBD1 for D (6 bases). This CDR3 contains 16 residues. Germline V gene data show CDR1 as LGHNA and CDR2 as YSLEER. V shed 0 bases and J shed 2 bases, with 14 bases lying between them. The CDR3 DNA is TGCGCCAGCAGCCAAGATAGTCGGGGACAAGCCTACGAGCAGTACTTC. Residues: CASSQDSRGQAYEQYF.

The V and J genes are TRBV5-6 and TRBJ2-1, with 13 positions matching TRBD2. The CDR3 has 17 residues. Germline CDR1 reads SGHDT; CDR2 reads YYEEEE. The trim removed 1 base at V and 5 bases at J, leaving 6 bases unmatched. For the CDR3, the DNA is TGTGCCAGCAGCTTGCCCGGACTAGCGGGAGATGACAATGAGCAGTTCTTC. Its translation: CASSLPGLAGDDNEQFF.

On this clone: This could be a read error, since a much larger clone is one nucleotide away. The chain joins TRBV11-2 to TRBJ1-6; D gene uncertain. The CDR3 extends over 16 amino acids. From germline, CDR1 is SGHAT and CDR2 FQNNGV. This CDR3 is CTSSLEGGMLHSPLHF. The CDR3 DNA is TGTACCAGCAGCTTAGAGGGAGGGATGCTGCATTCACCCCTCCACTTT.

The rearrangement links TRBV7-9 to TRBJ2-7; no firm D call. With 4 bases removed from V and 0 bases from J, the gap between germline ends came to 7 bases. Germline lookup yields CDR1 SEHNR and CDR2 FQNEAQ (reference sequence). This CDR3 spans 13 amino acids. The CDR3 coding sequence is TGTGCCAGCAGCTCAGATTACTCCTACGAGCAGTACTTC. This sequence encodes CASSSDYSYEQYF.

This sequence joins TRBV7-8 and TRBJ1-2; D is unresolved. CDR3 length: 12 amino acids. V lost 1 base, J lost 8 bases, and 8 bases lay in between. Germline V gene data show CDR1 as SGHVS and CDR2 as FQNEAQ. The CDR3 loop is CASSLDAQGYTF. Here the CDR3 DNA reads TGTGCCAGCAGCTTAGACGCTCAGGGCTACACCTTC.

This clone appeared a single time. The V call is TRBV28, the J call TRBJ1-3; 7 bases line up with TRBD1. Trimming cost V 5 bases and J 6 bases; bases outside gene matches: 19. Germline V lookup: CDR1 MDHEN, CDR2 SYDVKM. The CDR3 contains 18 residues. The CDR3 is CASSPPGQQASGKNTIYF. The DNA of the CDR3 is TGTGCCAGCAGTCCCCCGGGACAGCAGGCAAGTGGAAAAAACACCATATATTTT.

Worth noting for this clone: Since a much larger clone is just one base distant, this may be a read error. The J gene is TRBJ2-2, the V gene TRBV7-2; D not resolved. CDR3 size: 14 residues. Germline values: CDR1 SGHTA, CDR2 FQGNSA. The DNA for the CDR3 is TGTGCCTGCAGCGCCCCCGCGAACACCGGGGAGCTGTTTTTT. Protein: CACSAPANTGELFF.

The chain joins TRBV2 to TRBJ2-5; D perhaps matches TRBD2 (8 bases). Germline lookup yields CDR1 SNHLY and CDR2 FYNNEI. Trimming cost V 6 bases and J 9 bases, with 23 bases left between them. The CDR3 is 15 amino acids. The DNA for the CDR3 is TGTGCCAGCAGCGCGGGACTAGAAGACAGGGTGTCCCAGTACTTC. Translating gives CASSAGLEDRVSQYF.

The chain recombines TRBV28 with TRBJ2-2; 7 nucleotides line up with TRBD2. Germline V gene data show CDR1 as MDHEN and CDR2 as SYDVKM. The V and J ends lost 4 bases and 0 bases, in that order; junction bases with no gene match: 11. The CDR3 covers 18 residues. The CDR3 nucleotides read TGTGCCAGCAGTTCGGGGGGAGGTATGGGACCGAACACCGGGGAGCTGTTTTTT. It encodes CASSSGGGMGPNTGELFF.

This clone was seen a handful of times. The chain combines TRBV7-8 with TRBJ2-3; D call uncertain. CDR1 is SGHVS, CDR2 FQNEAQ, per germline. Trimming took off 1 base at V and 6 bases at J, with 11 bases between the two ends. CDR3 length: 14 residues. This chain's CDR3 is CASSLGFGSDTQYF. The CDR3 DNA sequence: TGTGCCAGCAGCTTAGGTTTTGGTAGCGATACGCAGTATTTT.

The CDR3 DNA reads TGCGCCAGCAGCTTGGGCTCCCGGGACAGGTACACTGAAGCTTTCTTT. Its translation is CASSLGSRDRYTEAFF. J is TRBJ1-1 and V is TRBV5-1; 8 bases fit TRBD1. CDR3 length equals 16 residues. V was clipped by 0 bases and J by 3 bases; unmatched bases: 7. Germline assignment: CDR1 SGHRS and CDR2 YFSETQ.